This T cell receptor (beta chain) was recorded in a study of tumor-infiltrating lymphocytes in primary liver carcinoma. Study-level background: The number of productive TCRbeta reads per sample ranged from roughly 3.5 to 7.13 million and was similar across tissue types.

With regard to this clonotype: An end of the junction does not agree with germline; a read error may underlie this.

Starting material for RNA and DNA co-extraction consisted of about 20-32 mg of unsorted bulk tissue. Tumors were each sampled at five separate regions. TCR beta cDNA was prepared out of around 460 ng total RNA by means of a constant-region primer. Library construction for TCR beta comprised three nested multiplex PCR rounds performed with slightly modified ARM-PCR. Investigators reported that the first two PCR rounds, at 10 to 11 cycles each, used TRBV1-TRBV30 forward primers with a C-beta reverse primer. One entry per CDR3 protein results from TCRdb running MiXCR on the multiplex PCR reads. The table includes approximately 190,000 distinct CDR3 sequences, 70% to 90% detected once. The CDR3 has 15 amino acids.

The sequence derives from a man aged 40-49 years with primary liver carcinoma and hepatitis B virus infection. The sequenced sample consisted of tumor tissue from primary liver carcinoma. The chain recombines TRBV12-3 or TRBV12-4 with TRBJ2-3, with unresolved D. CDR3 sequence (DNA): TGTACCAGCATCCGCGACCAGTCGTTCACAGATACGCAGTATTTT. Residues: CTSIRDQSFTDTQYF.